Listed below are T cell receptor beta chains from one sample, sequenced in a study of human T cells and chemical hapten exposure. TCRdb passed the RACE reads through MiXCR, listing each CDR3 protein once. The data hold more than 85,000 distinct CDR3 sequences, with around 35% observed a single time. The source was whole blood, collected in connection with sensitization to the hapten diphenylcyclopropenone (DPC). The receptors were gathered from a man aged 35-49 years with alopecia areata. Some clones in this sample may be carry-over from other donors' samples. The CDR3 runs from the conserved cysteine through the conserved F or W. The order of the fields is J gene, V gene, D gene, clone size, CDR3 DNA, CDR3 protein. A D gene is named only where the DNA matches it firmly. Clone size is shown for a subset of rows, as once, few, many or a class of expanded clone.

TRBJ2-1 TRBV7-2 . few TGTGCCAGCAGCCCGACAGTATCCTACAATGAGCAGTTCTTC CASSPTVSYNEQFF
TRBJ2-7 TRBV7-7 . . TGTGCTAGCAGCTTAGTGGCGGGGAGTGGCGAGCAGTACTTC CASSLVAGSGEQYF
TRBJ1-2 TRBV12-3/TRBV12-4 . few TGTGCCAGCAGTTTCGACAGCAACTATGGCTACACCTTC CASSFDSNYGYTF
TRBJ2-7 TRBV28 . few TGTGCCAGCAGTTTCTCTTCCGTACTCCTCACAGAGCAGTACTTC CASSFSSVLLTEQYF
TRBJ2-5 TRBV9 . . TGTGCCAGCAGCGAGAATCAGGGATTCGGTTACGAGACCCAGTACTTC CASSENQGFGYETQYF
TRBJ1-6 TRBV4-2 TRBD1 . TGTGCCAGCAGCCAAGGGGGACAGATGAGTAATTCACCCCTCCACTTT CASSQGGQMSNSPLHF
TRBJ2-5 TRBV29-1 . many TGCAGCGCAGGGCATGTGCAAGAGACCCAGTACTTC CSAGHVQETQYF
TRBJ2-5 TRBV2 . few TGTGCCAGCGGTCTGATAAAAGGGGGAAAGTACCAAGAGACCCAGTACTTC CASGLIKGGKYQETQYF
TRBJ2-6 TRBV4-2 . many TGTGCCAGCAGCCAAGATGCCAGCTCTGGGGCCAACGTCCTGACTTTC CASSQDASSGANVLTF
TRBJ2-1 TRBV20-1 . . TGCAGTGCTAGAGTAAAGTGGTTTGACCGTTACAATGAGCAGTTCTTC CSARVKWFDRYNEQFF